The T cell receptor beta chain described here comes from a study of blood T cells in healthy people across ages (dated by TCRdb to between 2015 and 2017). A note on the overall study: Template switching captured roughly one uniquely barcoded TCR beta cDNA molecule per two T cells in model experiments. The donors were split into four age groups: young (average 16 years), middle-aged (39), aged (approximately 59) and long-lived (roughly 86). Using the same blood draw, the study looked at two additional independent replicas of 1 million unique cDNA reads for two donors, one aged 18 to 29 and the other aged 80 or older. Using deep sequencing normalized with unique cDNA molecular identifiers, the study measured how TCR beta repertoire diversity changes with age. Broader findings and caveats from the paper: The CMV infection status of donors was not known, potentially confounding age-related changes in expanded clonotypes. There was a strong correlation between observed TCR beta diversity and the percentage of naive T cells measured by flow cytometry. Conclusive comparison of naive and antigen-experienced compartments was prevented by the profiling of bulk unsorted PBMCs. Estimates of total diversity from one million sequenced T cells were regarded as lower bounds and underestimates. Compared with the aged group, the long-lived group had more naive CD4+ T cells, fewer expanded clones and increased TCR diversity, suggesting age selection. As age increased, observed TCR beta diversity per million T cells dropped in a roughly linear way, and a significant reduction was already evident by age about 40.

Library prep was done by 5' RACE. Instrument used: Illumina HiSeq 2500. A second PCR of about 7 to 12 cycles was run with a J-beta primer mix and a sample-barcoded 5' primer. A template-switch 5' adaptor carrying 12 random nucleotides introduced a unique molecular identifier onto each TCR beta cDNA molecule. Each sample yielded at least 3 million CDR3-containing paired-end reads. First-strand cDNA synthesis was performed from all RNA using the Mint cDNA synthesis kit, with priming by a TRBC-specific oligonucleotide. All cDNA was treated with uracil-DNA glycosylase and then went through a first 18-cycle PCR with the universal primers M1SS and BC2_uni_R. Processing in the source paper ran as follows. Each sample was normalized by randomly selecting 1 million high-quality reads, each carrying a distinct molecular identifier. Reads sharing molecular identifiers were discarded rather than binned into consensus sequences. MiTCR, set to a Q25 quality threshold and the strictest error-elimination algorithm, was used for CDR3 identification, clonotype clustering and error correction. Lower-bound total TCR beta diversity was estimated with a nonparametric unseen species model using Euler transformation. TCRdb took the public reads, trimmed them with fastp at Q25, ran MiXCR for clone calling and kept in-frame beta chains. Each record represents a unique CDR3 protein, reported with the most common genes and DNA among its rows. In this record, the V and J calls reflect TCRdb's handling and not the investigators' own analysis. Counted in this sample were some 760,000 distinct CDR3 sequences; approximately 25% of them appeared once. The top ten clones comprise more than 3% of the sample.

Deletion took 1 base off V and 8 bases off J, with a span of 12 bases between the germline ends. The CDR3 covers 15 residues, taking in both the cysteine and the phenylalanine. Only the CDR3 DNA stays, 45 bases, in frame from base 1. A note on this clonotype: There is no known antigen for this receptor. Base qualities are not at hand, and no much larger clone is one base apart.

Systemically healthy Caucasian individuals from Russia, around 39 in total and aged about 6 to 95 years, were included as donors. Each donor gave 8 to 10 milliliters of peripheral blood, collected into EDTA-treated Vacutainer tubes. PBMCs were isolated by Ficoll-Paque density-gradient centrifugation, with at least 7 million obtained per sample. Trizol reagent was used to extract total RNA from the PBMCs, yielding at least 5 micrograms per sample. Naive CD45RAhigh/CD27high T cell percentages were measured by flow cytometry on a PBMC aliquot from every donor. These same data were also listed under a study on T cells of mothers and their children. As described in the second report: Nine systemically healthy Caucasian individuals, comprising three mothers and their six children, were included as donors. cDNA synthesis used all of the extracted RNA, with roughly 1.6 ug of RNA in each 15 ul reaction. Sample barcodes and 2-4 random nucleotides were added via the M1S primer in the second PCR. Over 9.5 million TCR beta CDR3 reads were obtained for each mother, and millions of reads were obtained for each child. Thymic selection shapes the output of TCR recombination in a similar way in related and unrelated pairs, and inherited differences have a minor effect. Normalized repertoire overlap was always found to be slightly, but never significantly, higher in related mother-child pairs than in unrelated mother-child pairs. No persistent microchimeric T cell clones were found, with a detection sensitivity of around 100 clones per million clonotypes. The study used deep NGS to compare TCR beta repertoires of mothers and children, seeking features distinguishing related mother-child pairs from unrelated individuals. The mean age was 40 +/- 4 years for the mothers and around 11 +/- 4 years for the children. After adapters were ligated using NEBNext reagents, the libraries underwent 100+100 nt paired-end sequencing on an Illumina HiSeq 2000. To prevent cross-contamination, the mother and child libraries were prepared a month apart and were sequenced in separate runs. For each donor, between about 500,000 and 2,000,000 distinct TCR beta clonotypes were identified. Naive TCR beta clonotypes were estimated from low-frequency clonotypes matched to each donor's FACS-determined naive share, without sorting.

This TCR was recovered from a boy between 5 and 17 years old in good health. The sequencing sample was made of blood. In this chain, TRBV12-3 or TRBV12-4 is recombined with TRBJ1-6, with the D gene uncertain. The DNA is TGTGCCAGCAGTTTAGGGAGGTTGAGGGATTCACCCCTCCACTTT. It translates to CASSLGRLRDSPLHF.